A single sample is the source of the 5 T cell receptor beta chains below, sequenced in a study of T cells in women clearing cervical HPV infection (dated by TCRdb to 2016 to 2018). Libraries were built with the immunoSEQ multiplex PCR assay. As stored in TCRdb, this immuneACCESS dataset retains in-frame rearrangements with V and J assigned. A fraction of the clones does not appear; measured against another copy, unresolved V genes explain less than half of the discrepancy, and the remainder lacks a known reason. The table kept for this sample lists around 21,000 clones. The ten top clones hold about 6% of the sample. The sample was blood buffy coat. These receptor sequences come from a woman aged 18-69 years with a cervical HPV16 infection that either progressed to CIN3+ or cleared (not recorded which).

As regards this clone: Read coverage stops 3 residues before the CDR3 terminus; the germline J gene supplies the remainder. This chain joins TRBV13 and TRBJ1-2; no firm D call. The V end lost 5 bases, the J end lost 4 bases, and 11 bases lay between the germline ends. The CDR3 is made up of 13 amino acids. Germline CDR1 reads PRHDT; CDR2 reads FYEKMQ (reference sequence). Incomplete CDR3 DNA: TGTGCCAGCAGCCAGCCCGGGTTCTATGGC. The encoded protein is CASSQPGFYG. The complete CDR3 reads CASSQPGFYGYTF.

Turning to this clone: The DNA ends 3 residues before the CDR3 does, and the rest of the CDR3 is filled in from the germline J gene. V is TRBV18 and J is TRBJ2-1; 8 bases are shared with TRBD2. The ends lost 3 bases at V and 4 bases at J; junction bases unmatched: 5. The germline CDR1 and CDR2 sequences are KGHSH and LQKENI. The CDR3 has 15 amino acids. The CDR3 is CASSPTSGVYNEQFF. Incomplete CDR3 DNA: TGTGCCAGCTCACCCACTAGCGGAGTGTACAATGAG. Filled out from reference TRBV18 and TRBJ2-1, the complete variable domain reads NAGVMQNPRHLVRRRGQEARLRCSPMKGHSHVYWYRQLPEEGLKFMVYLQKENIIDESGMPKERFSAEFPKEGPSILRIQQVVRGDSAAYFCASSPTSGVYNEQFFGPGTRLTVL.

The CDR3 here is CSARDVSLSSTDTQYF. The DNA read from the CDR3 is TGCAGTGCTAGAGATGTGAGCTTATCTAGCACAGATACG. This chain links TRBV20-1 with TRBJ2-3; D uncertain. The read is 3 residues too short to cover the CDR3 end, so that end is filled in from the germline J gene. Germline V CDR1 and CDR2: DFQATT, SNEGSKA (reference sequence). V shed 0 bases and J shed 0 bases, with 13 bases lying between them. The CDR3 length is 16 residues.

Comment on this clone: The read ends 3 residues before the CDR3 terminus; that terminus is restored from the germline J gene. The chain carries TRBV7-9 and TRBJ2-5; D not resolved. Germline CDR1 is SEHNR and CDR2 is FQNEAQ (reference sequence). V was pared by 1 base and J by 2 bases, with 8 bases between. The CDR3 length is 14 residues. CDR3: CASSLGGPQETQYF. CDR3 DNA, as far as it was read: TGTGCCAGCAGCTTAGGTGGCCCTCAAGAGACC.

As concerns this clone: Sequencing ends 3 residues short of the CDR3 end; the germline J gene provides the rest. The genes are TRBV19 and TRBJ2-5; 9 nucleotides line up with TRBD2. V lost 1 base and J lost 5; bases outside the gene matches: 8. The CDR3 is 16 residues long. In germline, CDR1 is LNHDA, CDR2 SQIVND (reference sequence). The CDR3 region is CASSIGREGFPETQYF. Incomplete CDR3 DNA: TGTGCCAGTAGTATAGGGCGGGAGGGCTTCCCCGAGACC.